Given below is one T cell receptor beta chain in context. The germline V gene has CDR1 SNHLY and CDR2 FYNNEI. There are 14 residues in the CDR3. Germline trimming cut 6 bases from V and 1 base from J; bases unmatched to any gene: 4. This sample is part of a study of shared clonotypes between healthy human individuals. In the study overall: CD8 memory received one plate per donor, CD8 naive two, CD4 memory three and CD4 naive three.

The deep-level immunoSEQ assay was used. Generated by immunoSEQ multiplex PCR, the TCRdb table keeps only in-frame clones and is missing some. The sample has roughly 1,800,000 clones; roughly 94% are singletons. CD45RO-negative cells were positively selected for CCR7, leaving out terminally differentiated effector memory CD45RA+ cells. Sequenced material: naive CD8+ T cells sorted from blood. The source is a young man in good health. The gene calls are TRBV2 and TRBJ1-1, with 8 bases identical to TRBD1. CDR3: CASRSGGGNTEAFF. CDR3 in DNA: TGTGCCAGCAGGTCAGGGGGCGGGAACACTGAAGCTTTCTTT. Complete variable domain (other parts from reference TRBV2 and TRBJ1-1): EPEVTQTPSHQVTQMGQEVILRCVPISNHLYFYWYRQILGQKVEFLVSFYNNEISEKSEIFDDQFSVERPDGSNFTLKIRSTKLEDSAMYFCASRSGGGNTEAFFGQGTRLTVV.